The 4 T cell receptor beta chains below all came from one sample that was sequenced in a study of beta chain features in type 1 diabetes. Isolated RNA was reverse transcribed in full, so expressed TCRB transcripts were sequenced. The protocol was immunoSEQ multiplex PCR, while the TCRdb copy is restricted to in-frame clones and leaves out a portion. Of fewer than 250,000 clones in the sample, less than 15% are singletons; the top ten hold more than 0.02%. The sequenced sample was naive CD4+ T cells from blood. These receptors were collected from a woman aged 40 to 55 in good health.

This clone was recorded a few times. This chain links TRBV2 with TRBJ1-4; perhaps TRBD1 as D (6 bases). Germline V gene sequence: CDR1 SNHLY, CDR2 FYNNEI. This CDR3 is 15 amino acids long. V dropped 7 bases and J dropped 7 bases, with 19 bases sitting between them. The CDR3 sequence is CASIPLLGGSEKLFF. The CDR3 DNA reads TGTGCCAGCATACCCCTCCTAGGGGGTTCTGAAAAACTGTTTTTT.

This clone was found a few times. V is TRBV7-2 and J is TRBJ1-1, with a weak D call TRBD1 (6 bases). The CDR3 is made up of 13 amino acids. Trimming took off 8 bases at V and 7 bases at J, with 17 bases between the two ends. Germline assignment: CDR1 SGHTA and CDR2 FQGNSA. CDR3 sequence: CASGTGWDREAFF. The CDR3 nucleotides read TGTGCCAGCGGCACAGGGTGGGACCGTGAAGCTTTCTTT.

This clone was observed a few times. The chain's CDR3 is CASSFSDRYTEAFF. The CDR3 bases are TGCGCCAGCAGCTTTTCGGACAGATACACTGAAGCTTTCTTT. J is TRBJ1-1 and V is TRBV5-1, with a weak D call TRBD1 (6 bases). The V and J ends lost 2 bases and 3 bases respectively, with 11 bases between them. Germline assignment: CDR1 SGHRS and CDR2 YFSETQ. This CDR3 has 14 amino acids.

This clone was counted between two and nine times. V usage is TRBV12-5 and J usage is TRBJ2-2; D is possibly TRBD1 (6 bases). This CDR3 spans 17 amino acids. Trimming shortened V by 6 bases and J by 5 bases, and 22 bases separated the two germline ends. Germline assignment: CDR1 LGHNT and CDR2 FRNRAP. CDR3 region: CASGSWYMQGKTGELFF. As DNA, the CDR3 is TGTGCTAGTGGGAGTTGGTATATGCAGGGGAAGACCGGGGAGCTGTTTTTT.